This T cell receptor beta chain emerged from a study of OX40 agonist ivuxolimab in advanced cancers. About the study: Averaging roughly 60 years in age, with a range of roughly 23 to 80, the cohort was more than 75% male. A partial response was reached by three patients: one with hepatocellular carcinoma and two with cutaneous melanoma.

The V and J ends lost 7 bases and 6 bases, in that order; junction bases with no gene match: 12. This CDR3 contains 16 residues. CDR1 is MNHNY, CDR2 SVGAGI, per germline (reference sequence). Generated by immunoSEQ multiplex PCR, the TCRdb table keeps only in-frame clones and is missing some. The sample contains 90,000 or so clones, around nine tenths of which appear only once. Notes on the study in general: Some of the nonresponding patients also showed low levels of normalized T-cell clonal expansion. Among patients with partial responses at 0.1-3.0 mg/kg, clonal expansion was among the lowest.

As regards this clone: The antigen is not known.

The sequencing here drew on CD4+ or CD8+ T cells sorted from blood, taken in a trial of the OX40 agonist ivuxolimab. This receptor was identified in an adult with an advanced solid tumor such as melanoma, head and neck, liver or kidney cancer. The chain recombines TRBV6-6 with TRBJ2-4, with 10 bases that match TRBD1. CDR3 loop: CASIDRGLDNRNIQYF. The CDR3 coding sequence is TGTGCCAGCATAGACAGGGGGCTGGATAATAGAAACATTCAGTACTTC.